Included here is one T cell receptor beta chain sequence, with context. Its antigen is unidentified. This sample stems from a study of cytomegalovirus exposure and HLA in healthy donors. Overall study findings and caveats: For most subjects, TCR beta sequences were reported to predict HLA-A and HLA-B alleles with accuracy. Within the data, a cluster of highly shared sequence variants was likely a sequencing artifact.

Per the germline V gene, CDR1 is MNHEY and CDR2 is SVGAGI. V shed 0 bases and J shed 6 bases, with 12 bases lying between them. There are 14 residues in the CDR3. The PCR made use of 60 Vbeta and 13 Jbeta primers. Sequencing used immunoSEQ multiplex PCR; TCRdb keeps in-frame clones, though not all of them. The sample gives 74,000 or so clones, roughly 65% of which show up once; roughly 2.1% is in the top ten. V and J are TRBV6-5 and TRBJ2-7, with D possibly being TRBD1 (6 bases). The origin of this receptor is a young woman in good health and CMV-seronegative. The specimen was PBMCs. The CDR3 sequence is CASSYSIQGGEQYF. As DNA, the CDR3 is TGTGCCAGCAGTTACTCGATACAGGGTGGCGAGCAGTACTTC.